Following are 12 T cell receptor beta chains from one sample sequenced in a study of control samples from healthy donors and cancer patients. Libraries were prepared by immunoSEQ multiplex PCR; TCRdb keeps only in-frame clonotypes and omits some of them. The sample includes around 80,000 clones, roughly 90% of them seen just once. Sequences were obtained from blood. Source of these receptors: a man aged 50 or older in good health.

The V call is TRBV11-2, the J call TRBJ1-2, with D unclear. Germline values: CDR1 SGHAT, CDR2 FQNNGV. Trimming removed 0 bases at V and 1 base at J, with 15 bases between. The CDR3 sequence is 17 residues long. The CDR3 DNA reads TGTGCCAGCAGCTTAGATGGGCGGTACCAGTTTAACTATGGCTACACCTTC. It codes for CASSLDGRYQFNYGYTF.

CDR3 bases: TGTGCCAGTAGTATAGTTAGGGGTACTGAAGCTTTCTTT. This sequence encodes CASSIVRGTEAFF. The genes are TRBV19 and TRBJ1-1; D is possibly TRBD1 (5 bases). The CDR3 spans 13 residues. CDR1 and CDR2 from the germline V gene are LNHDA and SQIVND (reference sequence). Trimming removed 1 base at V and 5 bases at J, with 8 bases between.

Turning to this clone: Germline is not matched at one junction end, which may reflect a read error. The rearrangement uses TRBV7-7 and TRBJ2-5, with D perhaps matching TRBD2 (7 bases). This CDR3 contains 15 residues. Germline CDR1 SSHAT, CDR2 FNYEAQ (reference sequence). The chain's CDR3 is CASSLRGGRQETQYF. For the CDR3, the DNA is TGTGCTAGCAGCTTAAGGGGGGGTAGACAAGAGACCCAGTACTTC. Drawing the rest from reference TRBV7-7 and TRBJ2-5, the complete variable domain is GAGVSQSPRYKVTKRGQDVTLRCDPISSHATLYWYQQALGQGPEFLTYFNYEAQPDKSGLPSDRFSAERPEGSISTLTIQRTEQRDSAMYRCASSLRGGRQETQYFGPGTRLLVL.

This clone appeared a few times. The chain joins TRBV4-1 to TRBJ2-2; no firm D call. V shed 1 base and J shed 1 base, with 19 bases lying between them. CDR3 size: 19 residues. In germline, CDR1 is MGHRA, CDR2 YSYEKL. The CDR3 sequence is CASSQGLLRRTGNTGELFF. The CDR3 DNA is TGCGCCAGCAGCCAAGGACTGCTGCGTAGGACGGGGAACACCGGGGAGCTGTTTTTT.

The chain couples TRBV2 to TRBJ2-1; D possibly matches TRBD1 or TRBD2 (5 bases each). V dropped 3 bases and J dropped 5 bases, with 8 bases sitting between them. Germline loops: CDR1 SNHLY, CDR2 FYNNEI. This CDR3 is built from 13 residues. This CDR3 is CASSDQGHNEQFF. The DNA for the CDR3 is TGTGCCAGCAGTGACCAGGGACACAATGAGCAGTTCTTC.

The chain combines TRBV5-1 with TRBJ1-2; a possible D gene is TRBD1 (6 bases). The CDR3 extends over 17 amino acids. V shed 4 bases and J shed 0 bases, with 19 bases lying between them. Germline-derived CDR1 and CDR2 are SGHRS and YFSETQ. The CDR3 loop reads CASSGGQRAGANYGYTF. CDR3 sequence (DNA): TGCGCCAGCAGCGGAGGACAGAGGGCAGGGGCTAACTATGGCTACACCTTC.

CDR3 in amino acids: CASSSRIGRANTEAFF. CDR3 sequence (DNA): TGTGCCAGCAGCTCCCGAATAGGCAGGGCGAACACTGAAGCTTTCTTT. The rearrangement links TRBV11-3 to TRBJ1-1; the D gene is possibly TRBD1 (5 bases). Trimming pared 4 bases from V and 1 base from J, leaving 16 bases between. Germline values: CDR1 SGHNT, CDR2 YENEEA. The CDR3 loop spans 16 amino acids.

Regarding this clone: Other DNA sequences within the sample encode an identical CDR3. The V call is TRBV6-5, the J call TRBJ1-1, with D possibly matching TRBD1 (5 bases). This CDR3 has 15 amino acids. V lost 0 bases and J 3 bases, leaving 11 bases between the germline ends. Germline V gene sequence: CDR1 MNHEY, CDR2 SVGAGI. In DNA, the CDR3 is TGTGCCAGCAGTTACTCCCCCGGGGGGGACACTGAAGCTTTCTTT. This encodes CASSYSPGGDTEAFF.

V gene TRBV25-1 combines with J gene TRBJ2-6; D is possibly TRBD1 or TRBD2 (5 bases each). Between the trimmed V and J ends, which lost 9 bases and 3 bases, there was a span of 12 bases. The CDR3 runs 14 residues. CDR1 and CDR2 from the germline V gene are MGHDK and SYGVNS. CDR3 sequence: CASGGNDGANVLTF. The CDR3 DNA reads TGTGCCAGTGGGGGAAACGATGGGGCCAACGTCCTGACTTTC.

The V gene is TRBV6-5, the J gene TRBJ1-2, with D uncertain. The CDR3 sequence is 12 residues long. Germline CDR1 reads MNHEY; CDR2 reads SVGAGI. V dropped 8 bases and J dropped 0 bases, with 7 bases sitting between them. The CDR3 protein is CASGPPNYGYTF. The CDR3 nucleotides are TGTGCCAGCGGGCCACCTAACTATGGCTACACCTTC.

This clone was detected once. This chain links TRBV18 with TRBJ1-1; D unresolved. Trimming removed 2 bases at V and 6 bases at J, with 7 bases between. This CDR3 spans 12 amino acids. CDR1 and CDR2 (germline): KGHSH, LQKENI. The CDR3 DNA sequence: TGTGCCAGCTCACCAGGATCCCCTGAAGCTTTCTTT. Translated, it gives CASSPGSPEAFF.

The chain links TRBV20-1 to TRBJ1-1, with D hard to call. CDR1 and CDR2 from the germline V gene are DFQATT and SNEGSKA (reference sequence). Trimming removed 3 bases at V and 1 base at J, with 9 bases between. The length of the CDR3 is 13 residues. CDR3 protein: CSASRETNTEAFF. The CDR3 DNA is TGCAGTGCTAGTCGAGAGACGAACACTGAAGCTTTCTTT.